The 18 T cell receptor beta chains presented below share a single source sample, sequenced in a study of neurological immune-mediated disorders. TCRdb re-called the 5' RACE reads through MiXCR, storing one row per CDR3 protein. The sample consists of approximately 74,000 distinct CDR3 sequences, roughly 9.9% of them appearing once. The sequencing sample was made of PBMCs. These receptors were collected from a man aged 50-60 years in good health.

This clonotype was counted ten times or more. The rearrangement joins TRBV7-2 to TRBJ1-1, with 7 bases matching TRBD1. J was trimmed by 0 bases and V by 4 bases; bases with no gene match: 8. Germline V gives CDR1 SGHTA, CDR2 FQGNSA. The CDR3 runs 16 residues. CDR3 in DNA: TGTGCCAGCAGCTCGCCCTTCAGGGGGATGAACACTGAAGCTTTCTTT. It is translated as CASSSPFRGMNTEAFF.

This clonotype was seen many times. This CDR3 is CASKGQGKSSGNTIYF. CDR3 DNA sequence: TGTGCCAGTAAGGGACAGGGAAAAAGCTCTGGAAACACCATATATTTT. The gene calls are TRBV6-1 and TRBJ1-3; 9 bases are shared with TRBD1. Germline CDR1 is MNHNS and CDR2 is SASEGT. V was clipped by 9 bases and J by 0 bases; unmatched bases: 9. The CDR3 sequence is 16 residues long.

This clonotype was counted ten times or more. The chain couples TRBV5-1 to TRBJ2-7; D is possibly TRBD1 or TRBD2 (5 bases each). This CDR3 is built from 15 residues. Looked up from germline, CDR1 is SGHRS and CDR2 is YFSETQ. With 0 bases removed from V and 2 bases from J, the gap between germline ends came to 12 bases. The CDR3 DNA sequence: TGCGCCAGCAGCTTGGAGAGGGGAAATACCTACGAGCAGTACTTC. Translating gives CASSLERGNTYEQYF.

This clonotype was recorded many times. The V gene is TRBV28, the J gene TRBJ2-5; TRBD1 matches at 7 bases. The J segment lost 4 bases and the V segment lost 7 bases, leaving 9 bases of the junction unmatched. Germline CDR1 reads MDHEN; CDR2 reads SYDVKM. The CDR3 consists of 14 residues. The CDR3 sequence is CASIPVGGRETQYF. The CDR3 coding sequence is TGTGCCAGCATCCCTGTAGGGGGCAGAGAGACCCAGTACTTC.

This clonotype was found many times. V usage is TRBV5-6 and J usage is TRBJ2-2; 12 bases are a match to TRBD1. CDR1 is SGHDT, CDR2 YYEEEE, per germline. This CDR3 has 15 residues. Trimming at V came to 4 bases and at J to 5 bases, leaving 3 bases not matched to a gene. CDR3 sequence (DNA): TGTGCCAGCAGCCGGGACAGGGGGCGAACCGGGGAGCTGTTTTTT. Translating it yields CASSRDRGRTGELFF.

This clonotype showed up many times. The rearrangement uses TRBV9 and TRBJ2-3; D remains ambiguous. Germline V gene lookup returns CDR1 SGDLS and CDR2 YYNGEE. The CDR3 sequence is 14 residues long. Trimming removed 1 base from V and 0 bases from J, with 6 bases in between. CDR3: CASSVRSSTDTQYF. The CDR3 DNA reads TGTGCCAGCAGCGTAAGGAGCAGCACAGATACGCAGTATTTT.

The DNA for the CDR3 is TGTGCCAGCAGCTTAGGAGGCCTAGCGGTCTACGAGCAGTACTTC. Translation gives CASSLGGLAVYEQYF. The V gene is TRBV7-9, the J gene TRBJ2-7; TRBD2 aligns across 7 bases. The CDR3 contains 15 residues. V was clipped by 1 base and J by 3 bases; unmatched bases: 6. The V gene's germline CDR1 is SEHNR and CDR2 FQNEAQ (reference sequence).

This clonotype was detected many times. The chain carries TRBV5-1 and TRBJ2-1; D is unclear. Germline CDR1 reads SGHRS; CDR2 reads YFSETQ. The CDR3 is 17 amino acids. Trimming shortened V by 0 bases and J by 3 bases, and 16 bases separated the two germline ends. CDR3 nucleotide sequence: TGCGCCAGCAGCTTGGGTTTCGGGCAGGCTCTCTACAATGAGCAGTTCTTC. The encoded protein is CASSLGFGQALYNEQFF.

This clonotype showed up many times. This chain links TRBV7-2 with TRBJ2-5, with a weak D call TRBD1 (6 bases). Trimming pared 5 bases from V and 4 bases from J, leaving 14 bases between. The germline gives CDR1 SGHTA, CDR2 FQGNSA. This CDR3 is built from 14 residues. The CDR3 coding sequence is TGTGCCAGCAGCCCTAGAGGGGGAGTAGAGACCCAGTACTTC. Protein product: CASSPRGGVETQYF.

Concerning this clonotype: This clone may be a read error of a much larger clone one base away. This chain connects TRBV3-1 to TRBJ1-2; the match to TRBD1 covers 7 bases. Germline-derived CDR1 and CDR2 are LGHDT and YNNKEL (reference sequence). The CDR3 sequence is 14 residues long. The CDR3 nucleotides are TGTTCCAGCAGCCCGCGGACAGGCAACTATGGCTACACCTTC. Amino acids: CSSSPRTGNYGYTF.

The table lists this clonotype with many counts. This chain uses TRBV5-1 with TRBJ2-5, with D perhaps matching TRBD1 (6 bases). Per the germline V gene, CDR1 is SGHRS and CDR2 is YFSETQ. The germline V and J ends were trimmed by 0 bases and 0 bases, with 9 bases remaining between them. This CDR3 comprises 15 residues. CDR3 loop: CASSLVGTNQETQYF. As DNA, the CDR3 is TGCGCCAGCAGCTTGGTGGGGACAAACCAAGAGACCCAGTACTTC.

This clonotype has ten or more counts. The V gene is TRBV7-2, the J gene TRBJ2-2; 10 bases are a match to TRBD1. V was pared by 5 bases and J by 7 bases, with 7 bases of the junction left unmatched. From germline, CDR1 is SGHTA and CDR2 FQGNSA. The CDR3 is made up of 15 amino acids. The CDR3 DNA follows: TGTGCCAGCAGCCGTGAGACAGGGGGCCACGGGGAGCTGTTTTTT. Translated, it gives CASSRETGGHGELFF.

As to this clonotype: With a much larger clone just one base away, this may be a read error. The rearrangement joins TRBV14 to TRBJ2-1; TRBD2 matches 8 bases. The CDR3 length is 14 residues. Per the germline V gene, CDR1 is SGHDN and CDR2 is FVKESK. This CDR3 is CASSPGLAIDEQLF. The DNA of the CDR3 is TGTGCCAGCAGCCCTGGACTAGCAATCGATGAGCAGTTATTC.

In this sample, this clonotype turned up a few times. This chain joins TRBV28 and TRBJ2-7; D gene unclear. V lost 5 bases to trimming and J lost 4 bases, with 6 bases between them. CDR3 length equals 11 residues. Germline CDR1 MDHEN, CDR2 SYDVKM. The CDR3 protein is CASSAQYEQYF. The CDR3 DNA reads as TGTGCCAGCAGTGCTCAATACGAGCAGTACTTC.

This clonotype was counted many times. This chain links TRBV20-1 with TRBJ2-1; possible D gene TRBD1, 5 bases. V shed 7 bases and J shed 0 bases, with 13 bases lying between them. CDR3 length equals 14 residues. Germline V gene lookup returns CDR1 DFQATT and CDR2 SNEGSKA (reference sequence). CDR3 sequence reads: CSDSLGPSYNEQFF. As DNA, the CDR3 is TGCAGTGACTCGCTGGGGCCCTCCTACAATGAGCAGTTCTTC.

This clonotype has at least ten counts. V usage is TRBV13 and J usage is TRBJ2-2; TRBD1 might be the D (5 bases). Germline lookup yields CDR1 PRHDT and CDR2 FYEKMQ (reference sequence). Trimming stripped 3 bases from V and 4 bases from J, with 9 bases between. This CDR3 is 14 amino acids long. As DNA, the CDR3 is TGTGCCAGCAGCTTCCAGGGTAGCACCGGGGAGCTGTTTTTT. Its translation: CASSFQGSTGELFF.

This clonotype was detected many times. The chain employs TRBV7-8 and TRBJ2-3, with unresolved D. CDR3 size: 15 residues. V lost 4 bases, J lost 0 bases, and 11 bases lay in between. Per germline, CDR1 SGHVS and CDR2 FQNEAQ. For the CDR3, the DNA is TGTGCCAGCAGCTCGCGGCGATTCAGCACAGATACGCAGTATTTT. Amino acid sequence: CASSSRRFSTDTQYF.

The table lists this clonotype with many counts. The CDR3 nucleotides are TGCGCCAGCACCTCGGGGGGTACCTCCTACAATGAGCAGTTCTTC. This codes for CASTSGGTSYNEQFF. This chain connects TRBV5-1 to TRBJ2-1; 7 positions match TRBD2. The CDR3 has 15 amino acids. CDR1 SGHRS and CDR2 YFSETQ come from the germline V gene. With 6 bases clipped from V and 0 bases from J, the junction kept 6 bases outside the gene matches.